This TCR beta chain was profiled in a study of CD8 T cells in Susac syndrome. Study results and caveats: The greatest CD8+ clonal expansion in Susac occurred in TEMRA cells and in active patients.

The J segment lost 3 bases and the V segment lost 8 bases, leaving 10 bases of the junction unmatched. The CDR3 is made up of 16 amino acids. Germline V gives CDR1 SGHVS, CDR2 FNYEAQ. Details on this clonotype: Its matching antigen is unknown.

An input of about 0.5 to 1 ug of RNA was subjected to reverse transcription using random hexamers. TCRdb processed the immunoSEQ multiplex PCR reads anew with MiXCR; each CDR3 protein has one entry. This repertoire shows under 95,000 distinct CDR3 sequences, roughly 94% found once; its top ten account for roughly 0.46%. The chain employs TRBV7-6 and TRBJ2-3, with TRBD2 identical over 11 bases. The sample consisted of CD8+ T cells from PBMCs. This receptor was obtained from a human donor with Susac syndrome. The CDR3 is CASGPTSGSLTDTQYF. The CDR3 DNA sequence: TGTGCCAGCGGCCCAACTAGCGGGAGTCTTACAGATACGCAGTATTTT.